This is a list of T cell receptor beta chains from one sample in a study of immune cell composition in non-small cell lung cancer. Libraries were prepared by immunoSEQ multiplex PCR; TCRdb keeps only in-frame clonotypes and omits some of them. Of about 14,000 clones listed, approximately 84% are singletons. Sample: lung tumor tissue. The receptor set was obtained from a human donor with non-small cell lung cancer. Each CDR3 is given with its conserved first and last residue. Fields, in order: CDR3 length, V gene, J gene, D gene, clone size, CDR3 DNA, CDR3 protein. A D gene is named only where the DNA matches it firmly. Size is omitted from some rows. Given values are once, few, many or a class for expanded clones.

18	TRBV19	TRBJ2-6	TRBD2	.	TGTGCCAGTAGTCCTCAGCCCACCGGGAGGGGTCGGGCCAACGTCCTGACTTTC	CASSPQPTGRGRANVLTF
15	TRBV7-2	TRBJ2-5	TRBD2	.	TGTGCCAGCAGCCGGACTAGCGGGAGGTCAGAGACCCAGTACTTC	CASSRTSGRSETQYF
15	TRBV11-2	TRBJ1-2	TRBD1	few	TGTGCCAGCAGCCCCCGACAGGGAACCAACTATGGCTACACCTTC	CASSPRQGTNYGYTF
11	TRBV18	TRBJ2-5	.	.	TGTGCCAGCTCACCGAAAGAGACCCAGTACTTC	CASSPKETQYF
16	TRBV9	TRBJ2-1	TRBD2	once	TGTGCCAGCAGAAAAGTAGACGGTAGCGGGATGGATGAGCAGTTCTTC	CASRKVDGSGMDEQFF
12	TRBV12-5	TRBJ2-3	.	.	TGTGCTAGTGGTTTGCCGCGTGATACGCAGTATTTT	CASGLPRDTQYF
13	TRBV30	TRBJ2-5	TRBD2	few	TGTGCCTGGAGTGTACCAAGCGGGAGGACCCAGTACTTC	CAWSVPSGRTQYF
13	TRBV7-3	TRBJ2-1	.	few	TGTGCCAGCAGCTCGCAACTCCCCAATGAGCAGTTCTTC	CASSSQLPNEQFF
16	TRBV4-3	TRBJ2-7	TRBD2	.	TGCGCCAGCAGCCAAGCAGCGGGAGGGCCGATCCACGAGCAGTACTTC	CASSQAAGGPIHEQYF
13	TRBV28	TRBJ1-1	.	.	TGTGCCAGCAGCACAGGGTATCGCACTGAAGCTTTCTTT	CASSTGYRTEAFF
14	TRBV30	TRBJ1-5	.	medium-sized	TGTGCCTGGAGTCCCAACTCCCAAAGTTATCCCCAGCATTTT	CAWSPNSQSYPQHF
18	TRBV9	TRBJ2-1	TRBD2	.	TGTGCCAGCAGCGTACCTAGCGGGAGGGGTGCTGCCTCCAATGAGCAGTTCTTC	CASSVPSGRGAASNEQFF
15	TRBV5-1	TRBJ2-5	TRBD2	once	TGCGCCAGCAGGCCGGACAGCGGGAGGGAAGAGACCCAGTACTTC	CASRPDSGREETQYF
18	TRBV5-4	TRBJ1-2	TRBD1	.	TGTGCCAGCAGCCTTGGATTTGTAGGGGCCAGGGGGCAGGGCGGCTACACCTTC	CASSLGFVGARGQGGYTF
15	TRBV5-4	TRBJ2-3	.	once	TGTGCCAGCAGTTTAGATAGTCTTGGCACGGATACGCAGTATTTT	CASSLDSLGTDTQYF
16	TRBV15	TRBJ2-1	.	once	TGTGCCACCAGCAGAGTCACTACCCTAGTGGGCAATGAGCAGTTCTTC	CATSRVTTLVGNEQFF
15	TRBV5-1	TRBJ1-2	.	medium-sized	TGCGCCAGCAGCTTGGGCCCGGGGGCCAACTATGGCTACACCTTC	CASSLGPGANYGYTF
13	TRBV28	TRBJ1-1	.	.	TGTGCCAGCAGTTTGCCCATGAACACTGAAGCTTTCTTT	CASSLPMNTEAFF
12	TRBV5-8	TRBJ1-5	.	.	TGTGCCAGCCATGTGGGCAATCAGCCCCAGCATTTT	CASHVGNQPQHF
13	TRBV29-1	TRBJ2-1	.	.	TGCAGCGTTGCCGGTCCCGCTAGGAATGAGCAGTTCTTC	CSVAGPARNEQFF
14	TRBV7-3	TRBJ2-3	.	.	TGTGCCAGCAGCCCTCTCGGGGGCACAGATACGCAGTATTTT	CASSPLGGTDTQYF
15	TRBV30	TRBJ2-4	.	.	TGTGCCTGGAGTGTACCACAGGGTTCCAAAAACATTCAGTACTTC	CAWSVPQGSKNIQYF
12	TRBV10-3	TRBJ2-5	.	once	TGTGCCATCAGTGCTGGCAAAGAGACCCAGTACTTC	CAISAGKETQYF
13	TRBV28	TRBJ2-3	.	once	TGTGCCAGCAGCCCTGGTGCGGATGATACGCAGTATTTT	CASSPGADDTQYF